Listed below are T cell receptor beta chains from one sample, sequenced in a study of a mutant IDH1 vaccine in newly diagnosed glioma. Some clones are missing from TCRdb's copy, which holds only in-frame ones; the method was immunoSEQ multiplex PCR. Among about 68,000 clones listed, more than 70% were seen once. The antigens for these receptors are not known. The source was PBMCs, collected from a glioma patient whose treatment included an IDH1 peptide vaccine. These receptors were collected from a man between 18 and 29 years old with glioma. Each CDR3 is given without its conserved first and last residue.

j_call,v_call,cdr3_aa
TRBJ2-1,TRBV7-9,ASSAGQGATYNEQF
TRBJ1-1,TRBV19,ASSIRQGVTEAF
TRBJ1-5,TRBV18,ASSDQGRLNQPQH
TRBJ2-7,TRBV18,ASSPGGGLSYEQY
TRBJ2-7,TRBV4-3,ASSQGLAGVYEQY
TRBJ2-7,TRBV5-6,ASSVSLGGSKSEQY
TRBJ2-7,TRBV15,ATGRRDRGHEQY
TRBJ2-5,TRBV12-5,ASGGGEGWMGTQY
TRBJ2-7,TRBV7-2,ASSLKNQGGGYGYEQY
TRBJ2-1,TRBV12-2,ASRLAKGNQQF
TRBJ1-5,TRBV7-2,ASSLTNQPQH
TRBJ2-2,TRBV11-3,ASSLRGQGNTGELF
TRBJ1-2,TRBV20-1,SARDAQRGT
TRBJ1-1,TRBV5-6,ASSLDRGRTEAF
TRBJ2-7,TRBV27,ASSLSGDYEQY
TRBJ2-7,TRBV10-3,AIRDPTGFRYEQY
TRBJ1-5,TRBV27,ASRTGNNQPQH
TRBJ1-1,TRBV2,ASSRQGSNTEAF
TRBJ2-1,TRBV10-3,AISEGGGPAGEQF
TRBJ2-5,TRBV5-1,ASSLGNRGLETQY
TRBJ2-2,TRBV4-3,ASSNQRGGITGELF
TRBJ1-1,TRBV30,AWSVPPGRRNTEAF
TRBJ2-5,TRBV2,ASSRPGLAEQETQY
TRBJ2-5,TRBV11-2,ASRPTGFNQY
TRBJ2-6,TRBV4-1,ASSQEPWDRLSGANVLT
TRBJ2-2,TRBV14,ASSQPGPRGGELF
TRBJ1-1,TRBV4-3,ASSQELSREAF
TRBJ2-7,TRBV15,ATSRGRDRVGEQY
TRBJ1-3,TRBV9,ASSAKDTSGNTIY
TRBJ1-2,TRBV28,ASSPPLGSYGYT
TRBJ1-5,TRBV7-2,ASSFGGVAQPQH
TRBJ2-5,TRBV10-3,AISGTRETQY
TRBJ2-7,TRBV9,ASSQRGSSYEQY
TRBJ1-1,TRBV12-5,ASGLTGGNGEAF
TRBJ1-4,TRBV7-2,ASSLAGTGTEKLF
TRBJ2-5,TRBV7-9,ASSLLAGLGTQY
TRBJ2-2,TRBV30,AWGWRASGELF
TRBJ1-3,TRBV30,AWSVNRLAGNTIY
TRBJ1-4,TRBV6-1,ASSARVTNEKLF
TRBJ1-2,TRBV7-8,ASSANRGRGYT
TRBJ2-2,TRBV25-1,ASRGTPNTGELF
TRBJ1-6,TRBV30,AWSVAGFGNSPLH
TRBJ1-4,TRBV4-3,ASSPRGQSNEKLF
TRBJ2-5,TRBV7-3,ASSVGGGQETQY
TRBJ1-5,TRBV28,ASSLTLYSNQPQH
TRBJ2-7,TRBV2,ASALEGQGAGEQY
TRBJ1-2,TRBV19,ASRVQGFSYGYT
TRBJ2-7,TRBV29-1,SVRTAESYEQY
TRBJ1-2,TRBV5-1,ASSLVGGFGYT
.,TRBV30,AWTRMFGGVVSYEQY
TRBJ1-2,TRBV19,ASNTPGFNYGYT
TRBJ1-1,TRBV9,ASSVDGGSEAF
TRBJ2-1,TRBV11-1,ASSYSDRGGNEQF
TRBJ1-6,TRBV6-1,ASRGRTGQHSPLH